This T cell receptor (beta chain) was captured in a study of OX40 agonist ivuxolimab in advanced cancers. Study details: Of the patients, three showed partial responses, one with hepatocellular carcinoma and two with cutaneous melanoma.

Only in-frame clones appear in the TCRdb table, and some are missing; sequencing was by immunoSEQ multiplex PCR. The sample records 67,000 or so clones, about 88% being singletons. Germline V CDR1 and CDR2: SGHDT, YYEEEE. This CDR3 comprises 13 residues. V shed 7 bases and J shed 2 bases, with 11 bases lying between them. The clonotype comes from an adult with an advanced solid tumor such as melanoma, head and neck, liver or kidney cancer. This material consisted of CD4+ or CD8+ T cells sorted from blood, taken in a trial of the OX40 agonist ivuxolimab. This chain connects TRBV5-6 to TRBJ2-3; D tentatively fits TRBD1 or TRBD2 (5 bases each). The CDR3 loop reads CASGTPSTDTQYF. The CDR3 coding sequence is TGTGCCAGCGGGACCCCTTCCACAGATACGCAGTATTTT.